The 10 T cell receptor beta chains reported below all come from one sample, sequenced in a study of T cell responses to AZD1222 COVID-19 vaccine. This table comes from immunoSEQ multiplex PCR, and its TCRdb copy is limited to in-frame clones, with some not included. Of about 97,000 clones listed, 70% to 90% are singletons. This specimen was peripheral blood, taken on day 0 of AZD1222 vaccination. The receptors were gathered from an adult in good health.

Here the CDR3 DNA reads TGTGCCAGCAGCTTAGATCCCAACTATGGCTACACCTTC. Translation: CASSLDPNYGYTF. The chain is built from TRBV28 and TRBJ1-2; D call uncertain. Germline V CDR1 and CDR2: MDHEN, SYDVKM. This CDR3 comprises 13 residues. The germline V and J ends were trimmed by 6 bases and 2 bases, with 10 bases remaining between them.

V gene TRBV19 combines with J gene TRBJ2-7; TRBD1 agrees at 7 bases. Per germline, CDR1 LNHDA and CDR2 SQIVND (reference sequence). The CDR3 runs to 15 residues. J gave up 3 bases and V 6 bases, and 11 bases lay outside the gene matches. DNA of the CDR3: TGTGCCAGTAGCTTCGGGACAGCAAGCCTCTACGAGCAGTACTTC. Translated, it gives CASSFGTASLYEQYF.

The sample holds a few counts of this clone. The rearrangement uses TRBV29-1 and TRBJ2-1; the D gene is possibly TRBD2 (6 bases). The CDR3 is made up of 15 amino acids. CDR1 SQVTM and CDR2 ANQGSEA come from the germline V gene. V was shortened by 4 bases and J by 2 bases, with 15 bases between the two germline ends. The chain's CDR3 is CSVARESRPYNEQFF. CDR3 bases: TGCAGCGTTGCTCGGGAGTCCCGGCCCTACAATGAGCAGTTCTTC.

The chain recombines TRBV11-1 with TRBJ1-2; D gene ambiguous. This CDR3 is built from 12 residues. CDR1 is SGHAT, CDR2 FQDESV, per germline (reference sequence). Trimming shortened V by 5 bases and J by 6 bases, and 10 bases separated the two germline ends. The CDR3 loop is CASSRPGDGYTF. CDR3 DNA sequence: TGTGCCAGCAGCCGACCTGGGGATGGCTACACCTTC.

The chain joins TRBV30 to TRBJ2-7; D unresolved. There are 14 residues in the CDR3. V was trimmed by 4 bases and J by 3 bases, leaving 16 bases between them. Germline values: CDR1 GTSNPN, CDR2 SVGIG (reference sequence). The CDR3, as DNA: TGTGCCTGGACCCCCCCGGAGAGAGACTACGAGCAGTACTTC. This sequence encodes CAWTPPERDYEQYF. The full variable domain, with the rest looked up from reference TRBV30 and TRBJ2-7, is SQTIHQWPATLVQPVGSPLSLECTVEGTSNPNLYWYRQAAGRGLQLLFYSVGIGQISSEVPQNLSASRPQDRQFILSSKKLLLSDSGFYLCAWTPPERDYEQYFGPGTRLTVT.

V is TRBV11-1 and J is TRBJ1-1; 8 nucleotides match TRBD1. CDR1 SGHAT and CDR2 FQDESV come from the germline V gene (reference sequence). V lost 3 bases, J lost 11 bases, and 14 bases stayed unmatched. There are 15 residues in the CDR3. CDR3 region: CASSLGGQGAENAFF. The DNA of the CDR3 is TGTGCCAGCAGCTTGGGTGGACAGGGCGCCGAAAACGCTTTCTTT.

V gene TRBV11-3 combines with J gene TRBJ2-2, with D possibly being TRBD2 (7 bases). The germline V and J ends were trimmed by 4 bases and 3 bases, with 9 bases remaining between them. Germline CDR1 reads SGHNT; CDR2 reads YENEEA. The CDR3 contains 14 residues. The CDR3: CASSSGGHTGELFF. The CDR3 DNA reads TGTGCCAGCAGCTCCGGGGGGCACACCGGGGAGCTGTTTTTT.

This chain joins TRBV5-5 and TRBJ2-5; 8 nucleotides match TRBD1. The CDR3 loop spans 14 amino acids. Germline assignment: CDR1 SGHKS and CDR2 YYEKEE (reference sequence). J lost 5 bases, V lost 4 bases, and 7 bases had no gene match. CDR3 nucleotides: TGTGCCAGCAGCCCCGGACAGGGACGGGAGACCCAGTACTTC. Protein sequence: CASSPGQGRETQYF.

The chain carries TRBV7-2 and TRBJ1-2, with 7 bases that match TRBD1. Unmatched junction bases numbered 9, after V lost 3 bases and J lost 2 bases. The germline V gene has CDR1 SGHTA and CDR2 FQGNSA. This CDR3 has 16 residues. In nucleotides, the CDR3 is TGTGCCAGCAGCTTTCGTCCAGGGGGGGTAAACTATGGCTACACCTTC. Translation: CASSFRPGGVNYGYTF. Combining the CDR3 with reference TRBV7-2 and TRBJ1-2 gives the whole variable domain GAGVSQSPSNKVTEKGKDVELRCDPISGHTALYWYRQSLGQGLEFLIYFQGNSAPDKSGLPSDRFSAERTGGSVSTLTIQRTQQEDSAVYLCASSFRPGGVNYGYTFGSGTRLTVV.

The chain employs TRBV19 and TRBJ2-7, with D possibly TRBD2 on 5 matching bases. CDR3 length: 15 amino acids. Trimming cost V 0 bases and J 2 bases, with 11 bases left between them. Per the germline V gene, CDR1 is LNHDA and CDR2 is SQIVND (reference sequence). This CDR3 is CASSIDTERTYEQYF. The CDR3 nucleotides read TGTGCCAGTAGTATAGACACAGAGCGGACCTACGAGCAGTACTTC.